This TCR beta chain was identified during a study of shared clonotypes between healthy human individuals. Germline CDR1 reads SNHLY; CDR2 reads FYNNEI. The V end was cut by 8 bases, the J end by 2 bases, with 12 bases between. The CDR3 sequence is 14 residues long. Profiling relied on immunoSEQ multiplex PCR, and the TCRdb table lists in-frame clones only, not all of them. This sample has about 980,000 clones, with approximately 80% found just once. General study points: Genetic and exposure-history diversity was limited by the small donor number.

To note about this clone: What it binds is not known. The identical CDR3 is also encoded by other nucleotide sequences in the sample.

This chain uses TRBV2 with TRBJ2-2, with D perhaps assigned TRBD1 or TRBD2 (5 bases each). What was sequenced was memory CD4+ T cells sorted from blood. As to subset: CD45RA-negative fraction. The source of this sequence is a man aged 18 to 30 in good health. CDR3 residues: CASQGRGNTGELFF. The CDR3 nucleotides read TGTGCCAGCCAGGGTCGGGGTAACACCGGGGAGCTGTTTTTT.